This TCR beta chain was identified in a study of blood T cells in healthy people across ages. Overall study findings and caveats: A strong correlation was found between TCR beta diversity and the percentage of naive T cells.

A word on this clonotype: As yet, its antigen is unknown. Relative to the germline gene, one junction end is altered; a read error may explain this.

Through a sample-barcoded 5' primer and a J-beta primer mix, a second PCR was run for 7 to 11 cycles. Via MiXCR, TCRdb re-called the 5' RACE reads, giving one row per CDR3 protein. The data show under 750,000 distinct CDR3 sequences, with 45% to 55% seen just once and approximately 23% held by the top ten. With each sample, at least 5 micrograms of total RNA were extracted. This CDR3 region has 16 residues. Germline CDR1 and CDR2: DFQATT and SNEGSKA (reference sequence). The V call is TRBV20-1, the J call TRBJ1-2; 11 bases line up with TRBD1. This sequence was found in an elderly man in good health. Specimen: blood. CDR3 DNA: TGCAGTGCTACTGGACAGGGGGCGACTCTGGGTGGGGGCTGCACCTTC. Protein sequence: CSATGQGATLGGGCTF.